A single sample is the source of the 14 T cell receptor beta chains below, sequenced in a study of a mutant IDH1 vaccine in newly diagnosed glioma. As to time point: week 47, end of study. Mutant IDH1 20-mer peptide, at 300 ug, made up each vaccine dose, with topical imiquimod. These receptors are not linked to any known antigen. TCRdb's table, derived via immunoSEQ multiplex PCR, lists solely in-frame clones and lacks some. This sample has 30,000 to 45,000 clones, with 60% to 75% found just once. The material was PBMCs, obtained from a glioma patient whose treatment included an IDH1 peptide vaccine. These receptor sequences come from a man between 35 and 55 years old with glioma.

Only one count was recorded for this clone. The chain joins TRBV7-2 to TRBJ2-1, with 12 bases lining up with TRBD2. Trimming cost V 4 bases and J 0 bases; bases outside gene matches: 7. The length of the CDR3 is 18 residues. From germline, CDR1 is SGHTA and CDR2 FQGNSA. This CDR3 is CASSSRTSGMSSYNEQFF. The CDR3 region has the DNA TGTGCCAGCAGCTCCCGGACTAGCGGGATGAGCTCCTACAATGAGCAGTTCTTC.

This clone was seen just once. This sequence joins TRBV7-7 and TRBJ2-1; 10 nucleotides agree with TRBD1. The ends lost 5 bases at V and 8 bases at J; junction bases unmatched: 3. CDR1 and CDR2 from the germline V gene are SSHAT and FNYEAQ (reference sequence). The CDR3 runs 13 residues. CDR3 sequence: CASSTDRGDEQFF. Written as DNA, the CDR3 is TGTGCCAGCAGCACGGACAGGGGGGATGAGCAGTTCTTC.

This clone was found a few times. The chain employs TRBV5-6 and TRBJ2-3; no clear D gene. This CDR3 is 15 amino acids long. The V gene's germline CDR1 is SGHDT and CDR2 YYEEEE. V shed 4 bases and J shed 0 bases, with 12 bases lying between them. The CDR3 loop is CASSPTGGSTDTQYF. CDR3 sequence (DNA): TGTGCCAGCAGCCCAACGGGCGGTAGCACAGATACGCAGTATTTT. Combining the CDR3 with reference TRBV5-6 and TRBJ2-3 gives the whole variable domain DAGVTQSPTHLIKTRGQQVTLRCSPKSGHDTVSWYQQALGQGPQFIFQYYEEEERQRGNFPDRFSGHQFPNYSSELNVNALLLGDSALYLCASSPTGGSTDTQYFGPGTRLTVL.

This rearrangement joins TRBV2 to TRBJ2-2; no firm D call. Germline loops: CDR1 SNHLY, CDR2 FYNNEI. The CDR3 extends over 12 amino acids. With 4 bases removed from V and 5 bases from J, the gap between germline ends came to 5 bases. CDR3 region: CASSGPTGELFF. CDR3 DNA sequence: TGTGCCAGCAGTGGACCGACCGGGGAGCTGTTTTTT.

V gene TRBV2 combines with J gene TRBJ2-7; weak D call: TRBD1 (6 bases). CDR3 length: 14 amino acids. Looked up from germline, CDR1 is SNHLY and CDR2 is FYNNEI. V was cut by 3 bases and J by 3 bases, with 12 bases left in between. CDR3 sequence (DNA): TGTGCCAGCAGTGAGGAAGGGGGAAACTACGAGCAGTACGTC. It translates to CASSEEGGNYEQYV.

The table lists this clone with a count of one. The chain joins TRBV6-6 to TRBJ1-2; D ambiguous. Per germline, CDR1 MNHNY and CDR2 SVGAGI (reference sequence). Trimming took off 6 bases at V and 4 bases at J, with 12 bases between the two ends. This CDR3 has 13 amino acids. For the CDR3, the DNA is TGTGCCAGCAGCCTCGACGGGCCCTATGGCTACACCTTC. Amino acids: CASSLDGPYGYTF.

The chain is built from TRBV5-1 and TRBJ2-1, with 8 positions matching TRBD2. The CDR3 loop spans 14 amino acids. Losses at the gene ends were 7 bases for V and 8 bases for J; bases not matched to a gene: 11. The germline gives CDR1 SGHRS, CDR2 YFSETQ. CDR3 sequence (DNA): TGCGCCAGCGGCAGGGTCAGCGGGAGTTATGAGCAGTTCTTC. This codes for CASGRVSGSYEQFF.

V and J are TRBV11-2 and TRBJ2-5; TRBD2 matches at 12 bases. The CDR3 consists of 15 residues. CDR1 and CDR2 (germline): SGHAT, FQNNGV. Unmatched junction bases numbered 9, after V lost 8 bases and J lost 5 bases. The CDR3 sequence is CASLASGRAGETQYF. The CDR3 DNA sequence: TGTGCCAGCCTGGCTAGCGGGAGGGCCGGGGAGACCCAGTACTTC.

The V and J genes are TRBV4-2 and TRBJ1-6, with D hard to call. CDR1 and CDR2 (germline): LGHNA, YNFKEQ. The V gene lost 1 base and the J gene lost 0 bases, with 16 bases spanning the gap. CDR3 size: 19 residues. The CDR3 here is CASSQVAQTKSSYNSPLHF. The CDR3 DNA follows: TGTGCCAGCAGCCAAGTAGCACAGACCAAAAGCTCCTATAATTCACCCCTCCACTTT.

Comments on this clone: Other DNA sequences of this sample code for an identical CDR3. The V call is TRBV10-2, the J call TRBJ2-1; 14 bases match TRBD2. The CDR3 length is 15 residues. The V and J ends lost 6 bases and 3 bases, in that order; junction bases with no gene match: 1. From germline, CDR1 is WSHSY and CDR2 SAAADI. The CDR3 coding sequence is TGCGCCAGCAGCGGGACTAGCGGGAGCTACAATGAGCAGTTCTTC. Translated, it gives CASSGTSGSYNEQFF.

The V call is TRBV10-2, the J call TRBJ2-7, with unresolved D. The CDR3 runs to 11 residues. Deletions cut 5 bases from V and 5 bases from J, with 7 bases between. Germline CDR1 and CDR2: WSHSY and SAAADI. CDR3 coding DNA: TGCGCCAGCAGTAGTGGGCACGAGCAGTACTTC. Amino acid sequence: CASSSGHEQYF.

This sequence joins TRBV11-3 and TRBJ2-1, with TRBD2 as a possible D gene (6 bases). The germline V gene encodes CDR1 SGHNT and CDR2 YENEEA. This CDR3 is built from 14 residues. Trimming left V 4 bases short and J 5 bases short, with 12 bases between. In nucleotides, the CDR3 is TGTGCCAGCAGCTCCGGGACTCTAAACAATGAGCAGTTCTTC. Amino acids: CASSSGTLNNEQFF.

J is TRBJ1-1 and V is TRBV11-2, with 7 bases aligning to TRBD1. Trimming removed 5 bases from V and 1 base from J; junction bases left unmatched: 7. Germline loops: CDR1 SGHAT, CDR2 FQNNGV. This CDR3 has 15 amino acids. The CDR3 loop reads CASSPKTGTNTEAFF. CDR3 nucleotides: TGTGCCAGCAGCCCCAAGACAGGGACGAACACTGAAGCTTTCTTT.

V gene TRBV27 combines with J gene TRBJ2-2, with 8 nucleotides matching TRBD1. V dropped 2 bases and J dropped 4; count of bases not matched to a gene: 6. Looked up from germline, CDR1 is MNHEY and CDR2 is SMNVEV (reference sequence). The CDR3 is 16 residues long. CDR3 DNA sequence: TGTGCCAGCAGTTTACCAGGGGGCGCGGGCACCGGGGAGCTGTTTTTT. It translates to CASSLPGGAGTGELFF.